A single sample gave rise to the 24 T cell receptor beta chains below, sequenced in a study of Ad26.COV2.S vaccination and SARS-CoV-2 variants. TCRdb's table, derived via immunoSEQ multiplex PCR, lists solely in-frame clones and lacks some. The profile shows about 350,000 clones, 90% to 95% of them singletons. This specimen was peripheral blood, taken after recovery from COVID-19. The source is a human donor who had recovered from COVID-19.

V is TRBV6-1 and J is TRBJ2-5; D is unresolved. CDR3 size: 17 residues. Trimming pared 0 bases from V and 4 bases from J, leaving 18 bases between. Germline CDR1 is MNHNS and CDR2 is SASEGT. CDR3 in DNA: TGTGCCAGCAGTGAAGCGCCGCTTGCGGTTCCAGGAGAGACCCAGTACTTC. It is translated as CASSEAPLAVPGETQYF.

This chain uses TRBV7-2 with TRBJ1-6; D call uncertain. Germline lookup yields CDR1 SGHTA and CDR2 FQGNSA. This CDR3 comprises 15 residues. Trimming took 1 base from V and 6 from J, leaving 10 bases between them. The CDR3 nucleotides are TGTGCCAGCAGCTTAGTCCAGGCAGCTAATTCACCCCTCCACTTT. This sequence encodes CASSLVQAANSPLHF.

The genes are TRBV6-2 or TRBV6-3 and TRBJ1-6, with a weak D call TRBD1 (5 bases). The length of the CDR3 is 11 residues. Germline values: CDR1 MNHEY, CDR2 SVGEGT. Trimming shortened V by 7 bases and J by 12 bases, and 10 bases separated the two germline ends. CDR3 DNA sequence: TGTGCCAGCACCCCCGGGGGACCCCTCCACTTT. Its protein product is CASTPGGPLHF.

Written as DNA, the CDR3 is TGTGCCAGCACCCCCGCGGGGGGTTGGTCACCCCTCCACTTT. This encodes CASTPAGGWSPLHF. The rearrangement joins TRBV7-9 to TRBJ1-6; maybe TRBD1 (5 bases). V lost 7 bases to trimming and J lost 10 bases, with 17 bases between them. The germline gives CDR1 SEHNR, CDR2 FQNEAQ (reference sequence). The CDR3 consists of 14 residues.

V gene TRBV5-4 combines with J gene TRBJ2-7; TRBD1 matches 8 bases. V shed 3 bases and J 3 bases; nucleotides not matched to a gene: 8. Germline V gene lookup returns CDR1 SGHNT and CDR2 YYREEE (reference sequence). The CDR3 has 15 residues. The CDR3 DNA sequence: TGTGCCAGCAGCTCCTGGACAGGGAGTGGCTACGAGCAGTACTTC. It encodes CASSSWTGSGYEQYF.

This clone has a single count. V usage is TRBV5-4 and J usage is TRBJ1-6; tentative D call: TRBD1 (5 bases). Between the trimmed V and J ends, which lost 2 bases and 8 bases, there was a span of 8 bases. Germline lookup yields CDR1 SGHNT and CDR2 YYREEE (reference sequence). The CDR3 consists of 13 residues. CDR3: CASSLAGDSPLHF. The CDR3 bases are TGTGCCAGCAGCTTAGCGGGGGATTCACCCCTCCACTTT.

The CDR3 region is CASSQEAPRGLGTEAFF. In DNA form, the CDR3 reads TGTGCCAGCAGCCAAGAGGCCCCCCGGGGGCTGGGCACTGAAGCTTTCTTT. The chain links TRBV14 to TRBJ1-1; a weak D match, TRBD1 (6 bases). CDR3 size: 17 residues. Germline V gene lookup returns CDR1 SGHDN and CDR2 FVKESK. Trimming shortened V by 0 bases and J by 4 bases, and 18 bases separated the two germline ends.

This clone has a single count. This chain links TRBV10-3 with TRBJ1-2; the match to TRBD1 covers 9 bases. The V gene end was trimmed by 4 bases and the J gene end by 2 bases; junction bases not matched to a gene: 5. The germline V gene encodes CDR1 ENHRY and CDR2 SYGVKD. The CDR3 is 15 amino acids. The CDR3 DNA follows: TGTGCCATCAGTGGGGAACAGGGGGCGAACTATGGCTACACCTTC. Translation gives CAISGEQGANYGYTF.

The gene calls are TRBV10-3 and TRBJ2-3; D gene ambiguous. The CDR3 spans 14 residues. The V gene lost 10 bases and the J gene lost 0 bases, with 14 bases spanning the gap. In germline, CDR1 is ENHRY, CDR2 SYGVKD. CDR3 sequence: CATSVHSSTDTQYF. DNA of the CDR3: TGTGCCACCAGCGTTCATTCTAGCACAGATACGCAGTATTTT.

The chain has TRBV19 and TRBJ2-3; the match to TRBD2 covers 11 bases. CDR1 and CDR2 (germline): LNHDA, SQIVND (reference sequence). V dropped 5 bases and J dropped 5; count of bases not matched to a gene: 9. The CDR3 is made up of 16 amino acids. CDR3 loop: CASSGTSGGFKDTQYF. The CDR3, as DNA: TGTGCCAGTAGTGGTACTAGCGGGGGTTTCAAAGATACGCAGTATTTT.

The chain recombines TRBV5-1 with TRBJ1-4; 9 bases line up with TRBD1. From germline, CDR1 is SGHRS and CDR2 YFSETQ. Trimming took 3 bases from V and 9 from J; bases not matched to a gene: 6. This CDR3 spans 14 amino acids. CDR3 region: CASSSRDRDQKLFF. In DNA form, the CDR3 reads TGCGCCAGCAGCTCGAGGGACAGGGACCAAAAACTGTTTTTT.

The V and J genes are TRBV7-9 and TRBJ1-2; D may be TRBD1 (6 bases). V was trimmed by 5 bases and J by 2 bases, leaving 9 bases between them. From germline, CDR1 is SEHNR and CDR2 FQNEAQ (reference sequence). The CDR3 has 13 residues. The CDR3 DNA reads TGTGCCAGCAGCAATACAGGGAACTATGGCTACACCTTC. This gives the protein CASSNTGNYGYTF.

Here the CDR3 reads CASGPTGGSSREQYF. The CDR3 DNA is TGTGCCAGCGGCCCCACAGGGGGCTCCTCCCGCGAGCAGTACTTC. This sequence joins TRBV6-5 and TRBJ2-7; 9 bases line up with TRBD1. V shed 8 bases, J shed 6 bases, and the junction held 14 bases outside the gene matches. The CDR3 sequence is 15 residues long. Germline CDR1 MNHEY, CDR2 SVGAGI.

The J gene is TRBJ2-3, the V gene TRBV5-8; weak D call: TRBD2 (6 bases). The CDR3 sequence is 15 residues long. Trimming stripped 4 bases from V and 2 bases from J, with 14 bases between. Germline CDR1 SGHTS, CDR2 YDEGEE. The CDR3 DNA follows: TGTGCCAGCAGCCCCGGGAGCGGCCACACAGATACGCAGTATTTT. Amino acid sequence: CASSPGSGHTDTQYF.

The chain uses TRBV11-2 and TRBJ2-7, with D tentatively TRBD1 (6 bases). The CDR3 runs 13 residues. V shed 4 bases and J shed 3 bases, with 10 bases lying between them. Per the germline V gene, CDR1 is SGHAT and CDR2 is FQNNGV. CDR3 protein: CASSSDRYYEQYF. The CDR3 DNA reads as TGTGCCAGCAGCTCCGACAGGTACTACGAGCAGTACTTC.

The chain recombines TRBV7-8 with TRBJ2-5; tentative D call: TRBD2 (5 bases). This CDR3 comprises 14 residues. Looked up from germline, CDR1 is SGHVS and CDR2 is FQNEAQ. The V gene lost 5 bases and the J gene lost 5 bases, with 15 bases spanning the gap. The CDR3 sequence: CASSPGVGSETQYF. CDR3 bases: TGTGCCAGCAGCCCCGGGGTGGGGTCGGAGACCCAGTACTTC.

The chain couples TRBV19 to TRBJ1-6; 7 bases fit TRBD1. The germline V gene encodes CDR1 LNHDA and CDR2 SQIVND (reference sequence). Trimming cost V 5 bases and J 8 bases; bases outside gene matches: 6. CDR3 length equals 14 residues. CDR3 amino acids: CASSADRLDSPLHF. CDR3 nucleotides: TGTGCCAGTAGTGCGGACAGGTTGGATTCACCCCTCCACTTT.

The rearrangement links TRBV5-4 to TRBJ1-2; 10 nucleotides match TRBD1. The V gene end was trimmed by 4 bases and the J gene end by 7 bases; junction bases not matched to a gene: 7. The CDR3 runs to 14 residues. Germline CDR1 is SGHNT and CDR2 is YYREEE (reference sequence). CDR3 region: CASSLRQGAIGYTF. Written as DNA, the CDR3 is TGTGCCAGCAGCCTTCGACAGGGGGCGATTGGCTACACCTTC.

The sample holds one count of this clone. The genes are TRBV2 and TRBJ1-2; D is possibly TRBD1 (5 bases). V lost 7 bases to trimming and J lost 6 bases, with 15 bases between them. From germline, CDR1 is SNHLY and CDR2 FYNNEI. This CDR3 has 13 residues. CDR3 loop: CASNPSTGHGYTF. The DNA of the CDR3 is TGTGCCAGCAACCCATCTACAGGTCATGGCTACACCTTC.

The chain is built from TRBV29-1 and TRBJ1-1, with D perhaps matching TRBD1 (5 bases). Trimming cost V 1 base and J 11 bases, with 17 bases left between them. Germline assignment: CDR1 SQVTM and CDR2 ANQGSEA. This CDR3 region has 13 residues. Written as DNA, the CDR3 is TGCAGCGTTGAAGGGGTCGGTGGGGCCGTGGCTTTCTTT. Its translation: CSVEGVGGAVAFF.

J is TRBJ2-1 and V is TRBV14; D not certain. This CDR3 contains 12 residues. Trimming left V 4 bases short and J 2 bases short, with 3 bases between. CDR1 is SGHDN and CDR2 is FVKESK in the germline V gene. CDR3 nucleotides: TGTGCCAGCAGCCTTCCCTACAATGAGCAGTTCTTC. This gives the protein CASSLPYNEQFF.

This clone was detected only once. The CDR3 is CASSQTGGNNQPQHF. The CDR3 bases are TGTGCCAGCAGTCAGACAGGGGGCAACAATCAGCCCCAGCATTTT. The V call is TRBV6-5, the J call TRBJ1-5; 10 bases are shared with TRBD1. J lost 3 bases, V lost 5 bases, and 4 bases had no gene match. Germline V gene lookup returns CDR1 MNHEY and CDR2 SVGAGI. This CDR3 spans 15 amino acids.

The CDR3 bases are TGTGCCAGCTCACCCAGCAGCTCTGGAAACACCATATATTTT. This translates into CASSPSSSGNTIYF. The chain carries TRBV18 and TRBJ1-3; D remains ambiguous. Germline-derived CDR1 and CDR2 are KGHSH and LQKENI. V shed 3 bases and J shed 0 bases, with 6 bases lying between them. The CDR3 is made up of 14 amino acids.

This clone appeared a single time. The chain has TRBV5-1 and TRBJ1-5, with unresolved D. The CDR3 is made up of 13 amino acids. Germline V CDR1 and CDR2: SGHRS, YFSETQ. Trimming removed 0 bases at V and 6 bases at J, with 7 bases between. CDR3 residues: CASSLAGGQPQHF. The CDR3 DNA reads TGCGCCAGCAGCTTGGCTGGTGGTCAGCCCCAGCATTTT.